This TCR beta chain emerged from a study of T-cell memory formation after mild COVID-19. Germline-derived CDR1 and CDR2 are SGHRS and YFSETQ. This CDR3 comprises 15 residues. After removal of 1 base from V and 4 bases from J, the junction contained 5 bases not matched to a gene. Only a few counts were recorded for this clonotype. The target antigen is unknown. Amplification by 5'RACE using constant-segment primers produced TCR alpha and TCR beta cDNA libraries that carried sample barcodes and UMIs. TCRdb recomputed calls from the 5' RACE reads with MiXCR, one row per CDR3 protein. The sample gives a few hundred thousand distinct CDR3 sequences, roughly 22% of which show up once; roughly 9.1% is in the top ten. General study results and limits: Shrinking CD4+ clones resided mostly in CM and EM, and CD8+ ones in EMRA. Whereas later expanders leaned CD4+, clones contracting day 15 to 85 showed a balanced CD4/CD8 makeup.

The chain recombines TRBV5-1 with TRBJ2-5; the match to TRBD2 covers 9 bases. The TCR originated in an adult woman who had mild COVID-19 (a few samples of this study predate the infection). Cell type and time point are not known. Input material: PBMCs or a T cell subset sorted from them (not recorded which). Here the CDR3 DNA reads TGCGCCAGCAGCTTGTCTACTAGCGGGCGAGAGACCCAGTACTTC. It is translated as CASSLSTSGRETQYF.